The rows below give T cell receptor beta chains drawn from one sample of a study of early T cells in non-severe SARS-CoV-2 infection. TCRdb ran MiXCR on the 5' RACE reads and lists one entry per CDR3 protein. The data show roughly 29,000 distinct CDR3 sequences, around 6% seen once. The sample was whole blood, taken at baseline. All receptors derive from an adult who was a healthcare worker with PCR-confirmed SARS-CoV-2 infection or an uninfected control (not recorded which). Each CDR3 is given with its conserved first and last residue. A D gene is named only where the DNA matches it firmly. Rows give clone size only sometimes, using once, few, many, or a class for an expanded clone.

>-|TRBV20-1|TRBJ1-5|many
TGCAGTGCTAGGAAGAGCAATCAGCCCCAGCATTTT
CSARKSNQPQHF
>TRBD1|TRBV6-2/TRBV6-3|TRBJ2-3|-
TGTGCCAGCTGGAGGACAGGGGGAACAGATACGCAGTATTTT
CASWRTGGTDTQYF
>-|TRBV12-3/TRBV12-4|TRBJ2-1|-
TGTGCCAGCAGCTCTAGTCGGTACAATGAGCAGTTCTTC
CASSSSRYNEQFF
>-|TRBV12-3/TRBV12-4|TRBJ1-6|few
TGTGCCAGCACCCTAGCCGGTATTAACTCACCCCTCCACTTT
CASTLAGINSPLHF
>-|TRBV10-1|TRBJ2-4|-
TGCGCCAGCTTCATAGAACTAGCCAAAAACATTCAGTACTTC
CASFIELAKNIQYF
>-|TRBV7-9|TRBJ2-1|-
TGTGCCAGCAGCTTAGAACGGCAGCCCAATGAGCAGTTCTTC
CASSLERQPNEQFF
>-|TRBV7-2|TRBJ2-7|-
TGTGCCAGCAGCCCCGGAAGCGCCAACTACGAGCAGTACTTC
CASSPGSANYEQYF
>-|TRBV11-2|TRBJ1-1|many
TGTGCCAGCAGCTCCTCTGGTGTAGAAGCTTTCTTT
CASSSSGVEAFF
>-|TRBV6-6|TRBJ2-2|many
TGTGCCAGCAGCTCTGTAAACACCGGGGAGCTGTTTTTT
CASSSVNTGELFF
>-|TRBV7-8|TRBJ2-5|many
TGTGCCAGCAGCCGAACTATAGAGGGGACCCAGTACTTC
CASSRTIEGTQYF
>TRBD2|TRBV20-1|TRBJ2-7|many
TGCAGTGCTGAGACTAGCGGGGGCTACGAGCAGTACTTC
CSAETSGGYEQYF
>-|TRBV9|TRBJ2-5|many
TGTGCCAGCAGTGGCGGGACTGTCTATCAAGAGACCCAGTACTTC
CASSGGTVYQETQYF
>-|TRBV13|TRBJ1-1|many
TGTGCCAGCAGCATGACGGTGAACACTGAAGCTTTCTTT
CASSMTVNTEAFF
>-|TRBV12-5|TRBJ1-5|many
TGTGCTAGTGAGGGGGGGTATAGCAATCAGCCCCAGCATTTT
CASEGGYSNQPQHF
>-|TRBV7-9|TRBJ2-7|many
TGTGCCAGCAGCCGGGGACTTCTATACGAGCAGTACTTC
CASSRGLLYEQYF
>TRBD1|TRBV29-1|TRBJ2-5|-
TGCAGCGTGGGACAGGGGGAAGAGACCCAGTACTTC
CSVGQGEETQYF
>-|TRBV12-3/TRBV12-4|TRBJ2-5|few
TGTGCCAGCAGTTTACAGGCAGGGGGGGAGACCCAGTACTTC
CASSLQAGGETQYF
>-|TRBV5-1|TRBJ1-1|many
TGCGCCAGCAGCTTGGGTGTGAACACTGAAGCTTTCTTT
CASSLGVNTEAFF
>-|TRBV7-2|TRBJ2-1|many
TGTGCCAGCAGGTCTGACAGTGGGGGGTCCTACAATGAGCAGTTCTTC
CASRSDSGGSYNEQFF
>-|TRBV10-3|TRBJ1-4|many
TGTGCCATCAGTGAAGGCACGAGGGGCGAAAAACTGTTTTTT
CAISEGTRGEKLFF
>TRBD2|TRBV6-2/TRBV6-3|TRBJ2-3|many
TGTGCCAGCAGCTCCGGGGGGGGCGTTTCGGATACGCAGTATTTT
CASSSGGGVSDTQYF
>TRBD2|TRBV9|TRBJ2-1|many
TGTGCCAGCAGCTCGCGGACTAGCGGGAGTCCGTTCTTC
CASSSRTSGSPFF
>TRBD1|TRBV29-1|TRBJ1-2|many
TGCAGCGTTATTTCGACAGGGAACTATGGCTACACCTTC
CSVISTGNYGYTF
>-|TRBV18|TRBJ2-7|many
TGTGCCAGCTCACCATCCCAGGTGGGGGAGCAGTACTTC
CASSPSQVGEQYF
>TRBD1|TRBV7-2|TRBJ1-5|many
TGTGCCAGCAGCCCTACGACAGGGCCCAATCAGCCCCAGCATTTT
CASSPTTGPNQPQHF
>-|TRBV7-9|TRBJ2-5|few
TGTGCCAGCAGCTTAAGCGTGGAGACCCAGTACTTC
CASSLSVETQYF